Sequencing of this TCR beta chain was carried out in a study of chemoradiotherapy in HPV16-positive cancers. For the study at large: Candidate HPV-specific T-cell clones and common TCR motifs came from functional assays in a couple of HPV16-positive patients.

Libraries were prepared by immunoSEQ multiplex PCR; TCRdb keeps only in-frame clonotypes and omits some of them. The sample yields 6,000 or so clones, 73% seen once. This sample was gathered from a patient who underwent chemoradiotherapy. This TCR was recovered from a human donor with HPV-associated anogenital cancer.

The CDR3 DNA reads as TGTGCCAGCAGTTTAATCGGGGCTGGGGCCAACGTCCTGACTTTC. Residues: CASSLIGAGANVLTF. The genes are TRBV28 and TRBJ2-6; D possibly corresponds to TRBD2 (5 bases). From germline, CDR1 is MDHEN and CDR2 SYDVKM. Trimming removed 2 bases at V and 2 bases at J, with 7 bases between. This CDR3 has 15 amino acids. Looking up the rest from reference TRBV28 and TRBJ2-6 gives the full variable domain: DVKVTQSSRYLVKRTGEKVFLECVQDMDHENMFWYRQDPGLGLRLIYFSYDVKMKEKGDIPEGYSVSREKKERFSLILESASTNQTSMYLCASSLIGAGANVLTFGAGSRLTVL.